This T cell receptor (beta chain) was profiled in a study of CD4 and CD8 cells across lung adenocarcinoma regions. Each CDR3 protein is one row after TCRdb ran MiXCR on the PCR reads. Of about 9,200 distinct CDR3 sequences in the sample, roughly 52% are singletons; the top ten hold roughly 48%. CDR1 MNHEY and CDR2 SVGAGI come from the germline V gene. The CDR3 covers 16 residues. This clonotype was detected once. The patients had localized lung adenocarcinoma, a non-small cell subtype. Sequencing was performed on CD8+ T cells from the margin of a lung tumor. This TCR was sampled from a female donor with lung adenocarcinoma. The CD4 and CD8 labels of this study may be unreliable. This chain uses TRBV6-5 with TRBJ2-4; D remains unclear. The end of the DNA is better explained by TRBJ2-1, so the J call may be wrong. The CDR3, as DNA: TGTGCCAGCAGTTACGGCGCAAGGCTAGTGGGCTACGAGCAGTTCTTC. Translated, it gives CASSYGARLVGYEQFF.